Listed below are T cell receptor beta chains from one sample, sequenced in a study of cytomegalovirus exposure and HLA in healthy donors. Clones were sequenced by immunoSEQ multiplex PCR, and TCRdb holds only the in-frame ones, with some missing. The sample yields about 99,000 clones, roughly 72% seen once. The source material was PBMCs. The source is a woman younger than 35 in good health and CMV-seropositive. Both conserved end residues are part of each CDR3. Each record gives: CDR3 protein, CDR3 DNA, clone size, J gene, V gene, D gene. A D gene is named only where the DNA matches it firmly. Where a row states a size, it is once, few, many or the class of an expanded clone; other rows omit it.

CDR3aa: CASSEGQDADTQYF
CDR3nt: TGTGCCAGCAGTGAAGGACAGGATGCAGATACGCAGTATTTT
abundance: -
j_gene: TRBJ2-3
v_gene: TRBV6-1
d_gene: -

CDR3aa: CASFSLDRDTEAFF
CDR3nt: TGTGCCAGCTTCTCCCTGGACAGGGACACTGAAGCTTTCTTT
abundance: -
j_gene: TRBJ1-1
v_gene: TRBV28
d_gene: TRBD1

CDR3aa: CASSLSGTSGGSQETQYF
CDR3nt: TGTGCCAGCAGCTTATCGGGGACTAGCGGGGGCTCCCAAGAGACCCAGTACTTC
abundance: -
j_gene: TRBJ2-5
v_gene: TRBV11-2
d_gene: TRBD2

CDR3aa: CASSPHPDSPYGYTF
CDR3nt: TGTGCCAGCAGCCCTCATCCGGACAGTCCGTATGGCTACACCTTC
abundance: -
j_gene: TRBJ1-2
v_gene: TRBV13
d_gene: -

CDR3aa: CASSMELSGLDSYEQYF
CDR3nt: TGTGCCAGTAGTATGGAGTTGAGCGGGCTGGACTCCTACGAGCAGTACTTC
abundance: many
j_gene: TRBJ2-7
v_gene: TRBV19
d_gene: -

CDR3aa: CASSLDPSRAHEQYF
CDR3nt: TGTGCCAGCAGCTTAGACCCCTCGAGGGCTCACGAGCAGTACTTC
abundance: -
j_gene: TRBJ2-7
v_gene: TRBV11-1
d_gene: -

CDR3aa: CASSLWAEAFF
CDR3nt: TGTGCCAGCAGCTTATGGGCCGAAGCTTTCTTT
abundance: -
j_gene: TRBJ1-1
v_gene: TRBV7-2
d_gene: -

CDR3aa: CASSEASSGGFSTDTQYF
CDR3nt: TGTGCCAGCAGTGAAGCGTCTAGCGGGGGGTTTAGCACAGATACGCAGTATTTT
abundance: -
j_gene: TRBJ2-3
v_gene: TRBV6-1
d_gene: TRBD2

CDR3aa: CASRTAYEQYF
CDR3nt: TGTGCCAGCCGGACAGCCTACGAGCAGTACTTC
abundance: -
j_gene: TRBJ2-7
v_gene: TRBV28
d_gene: -

CDR3aa: CASSLAGLHSGNTIYF
CDR3nt: TGTGCCAGCAGCTTAGCGGGACTGCACTCTGGAAACACCATATATTTT
abundance: once
j_gene: TRBJ1-3
v_gene: TRBV7-2
d_gene: -